The present T cell receptor beta chain was sequenced within a study of blood T cells in healthy people across ages. Findings and caveats of the study: Nothing was known about donor CMV status, and this possibly confounded expanded clonotype changes. Versus aged donors, long-lived donors had higher diversity and more naive CD4+ cells.

As to this clonotype: Antigen specificity is unknown.

Then a second PCR, running roughly 6 to 11 cycles, was carried out with a sample-barcoded 5' primer and a J-beta primer mix. The study obtained at least 3 million CDR3-containing paired-end reads from every sample. TCRdb ran MiXCR on the 5' RACE reads and lists one entry per CDR3 protein. The table lists around 940,000 distinct CDR3 sequences, roughly 47% of them singletons. CDR3 size: 13 residues. Looked up from germline, CDR1 is SQVTM and CDR2 is ANQGSEA. V shed 4 bases and J shed 4 bases, with 11 bases lying between them. The V gene is TRBV29-1, the J gene TRBJ2-4, with D possibly TRBD2 on 5 matching bases. Sequences were obtained from blood. The TCR originated in a woman aged 55-69 years in good health. The CDR3 DNA is TGCAGCGTTGTACGCGGGTCAAAAAACATTCAGTACTTC. It translates to CSVVRGSKNIQYF.